Described below is a single T cell receptor (beta chain) sequence and its context. Its antigen is still unknown. The sample originates from a study of CD8 T cells in ankylosing spondylitis. Broader study findings: In ankylosing spondylitis blood, a motif of eight highly homologous TCR beta variants appeared characteristic. There were earlier reports of some motif variants in reactive arthritis synovial fluid and blood. There was reportedly significant enrichment of clones that were disease-linked in matched ankylosing spondylitis synovial fluid.

Libraries for TCR beta were made by quantitative 5'-RACE with molecular barcodes. TCRdb re-called the 5' RACE reads with MiXCR, one entry per CDR3 protein. This table holds over 400,000 distinct CDR3 sequences, roughly a quarter found once. Trimming removed 5 bases from V and 3 bases from J, with 12 bases in between. CDR3 length: 14 residues. Looked up from germline, CDR1 is MNHNS and CDR2 is SASEGT. This chain connects TRBV6-1 to TRBJ2-3, with D perhaps matching TRBD1 (6 bases). The sequence was collected from a male donor with ankylosing spondylitis. Source material: blood, either unsorted or a sorted T cell fraction (not recorded which). The CDR3 nucleotides read TGTGCCAGCAGTCTCCAGGACAGTACAGATACGCAGTATTTT. Its translation is CASSLQDSTDTQYF.